This T cell receptor beta chain was captured in a study of T cells after yellow fever vaccination. This clonotype was observed a few times. This CDR3 contains 16 residues. CDR1 is KGHDR, CDR2 SFDVKD, per germline. With 3 bases clipped from V and 5 bases from J, the junction kept 11 bases outside the gene matches. The authors made TCR cDNA by 5'RACE template switching, adding a universal primer site and UMIs. TCRdb independently ran MiXCR on the 5' RACE reads; one entry per CDR3 protein. The top ten hold more than 20% of the sample, which has about 340,000 distinct CDR3 sequences, about 4% seen once. The sample was PBMCs, taken 5 days after the yellow fever booster vaccination. This sequence was found in a man aged 18 to 29 who received the YFV17D yellow fever vaccine. The V and J genes are TRBV24-1 and TRBJ2-5; 7 nucleotides match TRBD2. The CDR3 DNA reads TGTGCCACCAGTGATGCAGGGAGGGATCTTCGGGAGACCCAGTACTTC. Translation: CATSDAGRDLRETQYF.